The 9 T cell receptor beta chains reported below all come from one sample, sequenced in a study of shared clonotypes between healthy human individuals (dated by TCRdb to 2018 to 2020). Library preparation used the immunoSEQ multiplex PCR assay. TCRdb holds this immuneACCESS table with in-frame rearrangements only. Some clones are missing; in checked studies, unresolved V genes explain under half, and the rest has no known cause. For this sample the table gives 2 million to 3 million clones, of which just over 90% were detected only once. The top ten clones comprise under 0.15% of the sample. Material for sequencing was naive CD4+ T cells sorted from blood. Interpreted using the paper, the cell subset or site label stands for: CD45RA+ positively selected. Receptors were obtained from a young man in good health.

With respect to this clone: The same CDR3 also results from other DNA sequences found in this sample. The chain is built from TRBV9 and TRBJ1-3; D gene ambiguous. Trimming removed 3 bases from V and 1 base from J, with 2 bases in between. CDR3 size: 12 residues. Germline lookup yields CDR1 SGDLS and CDR2 YYNGEE. The CDR3 DNA is TGTGCCAGCAGCGCGTCTGGAAACACCATATATTTT. Amino acid sequence: CASSASGNTIYF.

CDR3 in DNA: TGTGCCAGTAGTATTGGTCTGATAACCACAGATACGCAGTATTTT. Its translation is CASSIGLITTDTQYF. The rearrangement links TRBV19 to TRBJ2-3, with D hard to call. The CDR3 length is 15 residues. CDR1 and CDR2 (germline): LNHDA, SQIVND (reference sequence). V was clipped by 3 bases and J by 2 bases, with 12 bases between them.

V is TRBV11-2 and J is TRBJ2-1, with TRBD2 matching 9 bases. V gave up 4 bases and J gave up 2 bases; unmatched junction bases: 15. Germline V gene sequence: CDR1 SGHAT, CDR2 FQNNGV. This CDR3 is built from 19 residues. DNA of the CDR3: TGTGCCAGCAGCTGGGGAGGTAAGCAGACTAGCGGAACCTACAATGAGCAGTTCTTC. Protein product: CASSWGGKQTSGTYNEQFF.

The gene calls are TRBV19 and TRBJ1-4; no firm D call. V shed 5 bases and J shed 0 bases, with 10 bases lying between them. Looked up from germline, CDR1 is LNHDA and CDR2 is SQIVND (reference sequence). The CDR3 consists of 15 residues. Written as DNA, the CDR3 is TGTGCCAGTAGTCGCGCTCCCACAACTAATGAAAAACTGTTTTTT. Amino acid sequence: CASSRAPTTNEKLFF.

V gene TRBV18 combines with J gene TRBJ1-5; D unresolved. V was clipped by 5 bases and J by 7 bases, with 18 bases between them. The germline V gene has CDR1 KGHSH and CDR2 LQKENI. This CDR3 comprises 15 residues. CDR3 amino acids: CASSSKQSDWQPQHF. The CDR3 nucleotides are TGTGCCAGCTCATCGAAACAGAGCGATTGGCAGCCCCAGCATTTT.

This chain connects TRBV30 to TRBJ1-4; 7 positions match TRBD1. Germline loops: CDR1 GTSNPN, CDR2 SVGIG (reference sequence). The V and J ends lost 3 bases and 8 bases, in that order; junction bases with no gene match: 12. The CDR3 is made up of 15 amino acids. Here the CDR3 reads CAWREKQGRVEKLFF. CDR3 nucleotide sequence: TGTGCCTGGAGGGAGAAACAGGGGAGAGTAGAAAAACTGTTTTTT.

This rearrangement joins TRBV5-6 to TRBJ1-4, with 8 nucleotides matching TRBD1. CDR3 length equals 16 residues. Germline CDR1 reads SGHDT; CDR2 reads YYEEEE. The junction had 9 bases not matched to a gene; V was cut back by 4 bases and J by 4 bases. CDR3 DNA sequence: TGTGCCAGCAGCCTCCGAGGGACAGGCTATAATGAAAAACTGTTTTTT. This encodes CASSLRGTGYNEKLFF.

This clone was seen a single time. At one boundary the junction diverges from the germline segment, which might be a read error. This chain links TRBV6-1 with TRBJ2-7; a weak D match, TRBD1 (5 bases). The length of the CDR3 is 14 residues. From germline, CDR1 is MNHNS and CDR2 SASEGT. This CDR3 is CASSDGSGSFEQYF. The CDR3 coding sequence is TGTGCCAGCAGTGACGGATCAGGGTCCTTCGAGCAGTACTTC.

The rearrangement joins TRBV27 to TRBJ2-1; D is uncertain. V lost 7 bases and J 6 bases, leaving 13 bases between the germline ends. This CDR3 has 13 amino acids. Germline V lookup: CDR1 MNHEY, CDR2 SMNVEV (reference sequence). CDR3 residues: CASKDHDGNEQFF. The CDR3 coding sequence is TGTGCCAGCAAGGACCACGACGGCAATGAGCAGTTCTTC.